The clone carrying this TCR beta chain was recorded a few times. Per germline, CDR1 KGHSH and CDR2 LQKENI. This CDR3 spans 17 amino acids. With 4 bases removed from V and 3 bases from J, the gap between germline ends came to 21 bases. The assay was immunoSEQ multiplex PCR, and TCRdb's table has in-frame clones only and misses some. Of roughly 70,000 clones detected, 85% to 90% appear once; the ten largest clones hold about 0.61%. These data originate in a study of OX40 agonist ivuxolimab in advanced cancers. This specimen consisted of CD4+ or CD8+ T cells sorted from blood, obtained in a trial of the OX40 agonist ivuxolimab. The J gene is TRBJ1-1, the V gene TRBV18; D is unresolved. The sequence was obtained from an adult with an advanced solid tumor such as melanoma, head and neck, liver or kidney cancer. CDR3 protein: CASSLRTGNEGYTEAFF. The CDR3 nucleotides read TGTGCCAGCTCACTAAGAACGGGCAACGAAGGGTACACTGAAGCTTTCTTT.